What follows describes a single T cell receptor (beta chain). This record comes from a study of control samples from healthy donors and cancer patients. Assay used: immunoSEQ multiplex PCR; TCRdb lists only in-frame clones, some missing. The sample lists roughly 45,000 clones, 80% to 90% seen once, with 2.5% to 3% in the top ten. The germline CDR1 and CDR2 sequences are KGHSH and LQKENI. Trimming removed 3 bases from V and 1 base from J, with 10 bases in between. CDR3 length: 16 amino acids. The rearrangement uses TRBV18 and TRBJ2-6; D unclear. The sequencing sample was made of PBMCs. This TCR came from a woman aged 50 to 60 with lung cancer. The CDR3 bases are TGTGCCAGCTCACCTCCCTTTTTATCTGGGGCCAACGTCCTGACTTTC. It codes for CASSPPFLSGANVLTF.